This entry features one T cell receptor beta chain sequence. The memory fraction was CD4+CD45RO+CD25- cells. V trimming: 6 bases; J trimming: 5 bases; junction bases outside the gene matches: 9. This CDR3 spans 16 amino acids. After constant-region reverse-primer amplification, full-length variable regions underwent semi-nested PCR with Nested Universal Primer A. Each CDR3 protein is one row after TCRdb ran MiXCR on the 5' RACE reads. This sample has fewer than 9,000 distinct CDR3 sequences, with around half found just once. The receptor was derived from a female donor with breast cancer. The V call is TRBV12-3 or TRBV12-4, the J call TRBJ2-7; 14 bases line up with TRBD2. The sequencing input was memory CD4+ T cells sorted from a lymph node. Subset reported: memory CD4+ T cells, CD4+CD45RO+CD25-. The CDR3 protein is CASSPTSGRAGNEQYF. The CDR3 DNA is TGTGCCAGCAGCCCGACTAGCGGGAGGGCCGGGAACGAGCAGTACTTC.